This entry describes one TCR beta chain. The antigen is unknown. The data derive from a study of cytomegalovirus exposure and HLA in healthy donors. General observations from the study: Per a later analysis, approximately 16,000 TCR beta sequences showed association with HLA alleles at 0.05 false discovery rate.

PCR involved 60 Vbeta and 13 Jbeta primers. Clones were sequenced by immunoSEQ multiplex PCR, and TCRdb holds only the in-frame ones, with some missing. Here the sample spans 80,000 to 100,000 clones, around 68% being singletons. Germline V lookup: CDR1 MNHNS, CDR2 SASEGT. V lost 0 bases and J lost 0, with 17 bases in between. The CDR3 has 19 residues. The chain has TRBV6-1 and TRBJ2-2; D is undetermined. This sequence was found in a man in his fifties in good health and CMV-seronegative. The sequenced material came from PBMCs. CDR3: CASSEAGLGRPANTGELFF. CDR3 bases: TGTGCCAGCAGTGAAGCAGGCTTGGGCAGGCCGGCGAACACCGGGGAGCTGTTTTTT.